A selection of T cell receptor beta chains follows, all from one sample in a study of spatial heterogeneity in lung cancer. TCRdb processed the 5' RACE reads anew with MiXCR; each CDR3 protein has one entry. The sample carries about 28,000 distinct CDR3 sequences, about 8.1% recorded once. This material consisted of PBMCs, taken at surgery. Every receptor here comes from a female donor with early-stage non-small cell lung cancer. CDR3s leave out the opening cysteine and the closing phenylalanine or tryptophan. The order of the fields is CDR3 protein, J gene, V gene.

cdr3_aa: ATSSRQGAIKLQETQY; j_call: TRBJ2-5; v_call: TRBV15
cdr3_aa: ASSESIGYGETQY; j_call: TRBJ2-5; v_call: TRBV2
cdr3_aa: ASSGPLLANTGELF; j_call: TRBJ2-2; v_call: TRBV12-3/TRBV12-4
cdr3_aa: ASTSSGRRYEQY; j_call: TRBJ2-7; v_call: TRBV7-9
cdr3_aa: AISVGGQGNSPLH; j_call: TRBJ1-6; v_call: TRBV10-3
cdr3_aa: ASSLAGQAPDTQY; j_call: TRBJ2-3; v_call: TRBV7-9
cdr3_aa: ASSSDRQYGYT; j_call: TRBJ1-2; v_call: TRBV28
cdr3_aa: ASSPGPGYGYT; j_call: TRBJ1-2; v_call: TRBV2
cdr3_aa: ASSSRLRTGNTIY; j_call: TRBJ1-3; v_call: TRBV6-2/TRBV6-3
cdr3_aa: SVGAGMNTEAF; j_call: TRBJ1-1; v_call: TRBV29-1
cdr3_aa: ASREGQVSNQPQH; j_call: TRBJ1-5; v_call: TRBV2
cdr3_aa: ATRLGQGAAGYT; j_call: TRBJ1-2; v_call: TRBV15